What follows is one T cell receptor beta chain and its context. No antigen is known for it. The data belong to a study of cytomegalovirus exposure and HLA in healthy donors. Study as a whole: Clustering assigned about 76% of the roughly 380 genotyped donors to the Caucasian-associated ancestry cluster. General observations from the study: The authors later found most CMV-associated TCR beta chains appeared HLA-restricted. Reported results showed that the classifier diagnosed cytomegalovirus status with high specificity and sensitivity.

The CDR3 has 12 amino acids. V was trimmed by 1 base and J by 3 bases, leaving 4 bases between them. Germline assignment: CDR1 SGHDN and CDR2 FVKESK. Primers: 60 Vbeta forward and 13 Jbeta reverse. Libraries were prepared by immunoSEQ multiplex PCR; TCRdb keeps only in-frame clonotypes and omits some of them. The sample contains more than 100,000 clones, 75% to 85% of which appear only once. This rearrangement joins TRBV14 to TRBJ2-7; unclear D gene. The receptor was isolated from a woman aged 50 to 60 in good health and CMV-seropositive. The sample comprised PBMCs. The CDR3 spells CASSQVGYEQYF. The CDR3 nucleotides are TGTGCCAGCAGCCAAGTCGGCTACGAGCAGTACTTC.